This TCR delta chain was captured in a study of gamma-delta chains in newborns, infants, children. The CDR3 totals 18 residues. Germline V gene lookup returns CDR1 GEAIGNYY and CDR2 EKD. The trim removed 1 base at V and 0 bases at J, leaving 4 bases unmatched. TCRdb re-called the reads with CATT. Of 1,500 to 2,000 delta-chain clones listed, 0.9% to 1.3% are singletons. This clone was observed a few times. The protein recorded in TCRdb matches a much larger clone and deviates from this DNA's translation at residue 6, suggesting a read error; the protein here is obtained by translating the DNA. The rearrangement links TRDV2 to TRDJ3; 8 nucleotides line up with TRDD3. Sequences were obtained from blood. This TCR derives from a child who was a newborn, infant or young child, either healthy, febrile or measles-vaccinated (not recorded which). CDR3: CACDTFWGSSWDTRQMFF. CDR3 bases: TGTGCCTGTGACACGTTCTGGGGGAGCTCCTGGGACACCCGACAGATGTTTTTC.